The clone carrying this T cell receptor beta chain was seen only once. Antigen unknown. The source of the sample is a study of T cell responses to AZD1222 COVID-19 vaccine. Libraries were prepared by immunoSEQ multiplex PCR; TCRdb keeps only in-frame clonotypes and omits some of them. The sample yields some 100,000 clones, approximately 90% seen once. Trimming cost V 0 bases and J 1 base, with 6 bases left between them. CDR1 is MGHRA and CDR2 is YSYEKL in the germline V gene. The CDR3 contains 15 residues. Study observations and caveats: It should be noted that donors were predominantly white British and more often female, and clonal diversity was possibly underestimated. Breadth and depth of Spike-specific TCRs rose after two AZD1222 doses. Dominant at 160-218 and 743-854, vaccine-associated CD4 TCRs also spanned spike. Seropositive status at baseline applied to only a handful of AZD1222 recipients.

Specimen: peripheral blood, collected on day 0 of AZD1222 vaccination. The TCR was taken from an adult in good health. The chain uses TRBV4-1 and TRBJ1-4; D uncertain. The CDR3 here is CASSQEGQTNEKLFF. The CDR3, as DNA: TGCGCCAGCAGCCAAGAGGGTCAAACTAATGAAAAACTGTTTTTT.